These 4 T cell receptor beta chains were all obtained from the same sample, sequenced in a study of cytomegalovirus exposure and HLA in healthy donors. Method: immunoSEQ multiplex PCR; TCRdb's copy keeps in-frame clones and lacks some. The table includes 90,000 to 130,000 clones, approximately 89% detected once. The sample was PBMCs. The receptors shown here come from a woman under 30 in good health and CMV-seronegative.

The CDR3 sequence: CASSPRGGVGYEQYF. CDR3 in DNA: TGTGCCAGCAGTCCCCGGGGGGGCGTCGGCTACGAGCAGTACTTC. This chain connects TRBV6-6 to TRBJ2-7; 8 nucleotides agree with TRBD2. CDR1 and CDR2 (germline): MNHNY, SVGAGI (reference sequence). The J segment lost 3 bases and the V segment lost 5 bases, leaving 9 bases of the junction unmatched. This CDR3 is built from 15 residues.

The genes are TRBV5-4 and TRBJ2-1, with TRBD1 identical over 9 bases. This CDR3 contains 15 residues. Germline V CDR1 and CDR2: SGHNT, YYREEE (reference sequence). The junction had 7 bases not matched to a gene; V was cut back by 2 bases and J by 7 bases. The CDR3 region is CASSFSQGAQNEQFF. Here the CDR3 DNA reads TGTGCCAGCAGCTTTTCACAGGGGGCGCAAAATGAGCAGTTCTTC.

CDR3: CASSLAGRDSEQYF. The DNA of the CDR3 is TGTGCCAGCAGCTTAGCGGGCAGGGATAGCGAGCAGTACTTC. This chain joins TRBV7-8 and TRBJ2-7, with D possibly TRBD1 on 5 matching bases. The V end was cut by 0 bases, the J end by 6 bases, with 12 bases between. The CDR3 is made up of 14 amino acids. Germline V gene sequence: CDR1 SGHVS, CDR2 FQNEAQ.

This chain joins TRBV7-9 and TRBJ2-1; 9 bases agree with TRBD2. This CDR3 has 17 amino acids. Germline CDR1 reads SEHNR; CDR2 reads FQNEAQ (reference sequence). Trimming took 1 base from V and 10 from J; bases not matched to a gene: 14. The CDR3: CASSLGLVLAGIGEQFF. CDR3 DNA: TGTGCCAGCAGCTTAGGGTTGGTTCTAGCGGGAATAGGGGAGCAGTTCTTC. The variable domain in full, with the rest retrieved from reference TRBV7-9 and TRBJ2-1, is DTGVSQNPRHKITKRGQNVTFRCDPISEHNRLYWYRQTLGQGPEFLTYFQNEAQLEKSRLLSDRFSAERPKGSFSTLEIQRTEQGDSAMYLCASSLGLVLAGIGEQFFGPGTRLTVL.